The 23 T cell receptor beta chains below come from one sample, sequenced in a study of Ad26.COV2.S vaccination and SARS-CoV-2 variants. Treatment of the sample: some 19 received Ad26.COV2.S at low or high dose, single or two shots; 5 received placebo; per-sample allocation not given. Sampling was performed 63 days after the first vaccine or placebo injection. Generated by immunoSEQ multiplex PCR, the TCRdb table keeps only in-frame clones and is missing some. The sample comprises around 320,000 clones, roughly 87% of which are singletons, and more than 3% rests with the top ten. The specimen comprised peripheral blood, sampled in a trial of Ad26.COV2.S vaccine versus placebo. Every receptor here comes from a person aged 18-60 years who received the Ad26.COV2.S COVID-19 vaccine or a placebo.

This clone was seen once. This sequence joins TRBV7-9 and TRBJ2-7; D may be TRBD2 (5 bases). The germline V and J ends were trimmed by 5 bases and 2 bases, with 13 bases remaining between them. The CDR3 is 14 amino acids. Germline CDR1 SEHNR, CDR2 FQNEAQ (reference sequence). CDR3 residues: CASSPGLDPYEQYF. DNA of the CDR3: TGTGCCAGCAGCCCCGGACTGGACCCCTACGAGCAGTACTTC.

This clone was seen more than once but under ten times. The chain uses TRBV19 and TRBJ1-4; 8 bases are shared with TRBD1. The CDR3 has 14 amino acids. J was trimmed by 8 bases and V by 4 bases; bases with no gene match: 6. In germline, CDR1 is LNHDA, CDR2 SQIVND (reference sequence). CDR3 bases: TGTGCCAGTAGTAACAGGACAGGGAACGAAAAACTGTTTTTT. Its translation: CASSNRTGNEKLFF. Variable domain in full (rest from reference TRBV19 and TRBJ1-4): DGGITQSPKYLFRKEGQNVTLSCEQNLNHDAMYWYRQDPGQGLRLIYYSQIVNDFQKGDIAEGYSVSREKKESFPLTVTSAQKNPTAFYLCASSNRTGNEKLFFGSGTQLSVL.

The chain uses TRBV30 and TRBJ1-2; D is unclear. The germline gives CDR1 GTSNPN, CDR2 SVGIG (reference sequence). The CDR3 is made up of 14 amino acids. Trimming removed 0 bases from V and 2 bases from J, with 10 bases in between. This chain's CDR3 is CAWSVPETNYGYTF. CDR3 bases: TGTGCCTGGAGTGTACCCGAGACCAACTATGGCTACACCTTC.

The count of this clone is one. In DNA, the CDR3 is TGTGCCAGCAGTTTCTTCAGCACAGATACGCAGTATTTT. Protein: CASSFFSTDTQYF. The chain recombines TRBV6-2 or TRBV6-3 with TRBJ2-3, with unresolved D. V was clipped by 4 bases and J by 0 bases, with 5 bases between them. CDR1 and CDR2 (germline): MNHEY, SVGEGT. The CDR3 is made up of 13 amino acids.

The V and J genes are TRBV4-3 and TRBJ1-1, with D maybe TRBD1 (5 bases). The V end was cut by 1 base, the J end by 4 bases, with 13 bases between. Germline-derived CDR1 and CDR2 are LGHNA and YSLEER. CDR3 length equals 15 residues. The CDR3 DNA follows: TGCGCCAGCAGCCAAGGGAACTGGGGCAGCACTGAAGCTTTCTTT. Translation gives CASSQGNWGSTEAFF.

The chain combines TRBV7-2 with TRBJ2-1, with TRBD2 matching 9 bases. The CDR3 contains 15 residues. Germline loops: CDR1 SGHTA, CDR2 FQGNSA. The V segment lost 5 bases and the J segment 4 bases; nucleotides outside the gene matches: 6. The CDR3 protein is CASSRSTSGYNEQFF. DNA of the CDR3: TGTGCCAGCAGCCGCTCGACTAGCGGATACAATGAGCAGTTCTTC.

The CDR3 DNA follows: TGCGCCAGCAGCCTAGGGGAGAGCTACACCTTC. Translation gives CASSLGESYTF. The rearrangement links TRBV4-1 to TRBJ1-2, with D perhaps TRBD1 (5 bases). Deletions cut 4 bases from V and 9 bases from J, with 9 bases between. The CDR3 extends over 11 amino acids. Per germline, CDR1 MGHRA and CDR2 YSYEKL.

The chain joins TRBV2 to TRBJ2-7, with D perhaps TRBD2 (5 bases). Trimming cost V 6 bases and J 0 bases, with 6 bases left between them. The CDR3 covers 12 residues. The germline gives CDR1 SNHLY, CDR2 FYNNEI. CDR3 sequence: CASREGSYEQYF. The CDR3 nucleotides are TGTGCCAGCAGAGAGGGCTCCTACGAGCAGTACTTC.

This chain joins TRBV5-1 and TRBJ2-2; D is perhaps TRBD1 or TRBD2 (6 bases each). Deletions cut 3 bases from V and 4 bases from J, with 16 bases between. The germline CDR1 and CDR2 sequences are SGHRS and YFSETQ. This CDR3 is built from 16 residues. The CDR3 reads CASSSLGGRGTGELFF. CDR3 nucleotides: TGCGCCAGCAGCTCGCTTGGGGGGCGTGGCACCGGGGAGCTGTTTTTT.

The DNA of the CDR3 is TGTGCCAGCAGTTGGAACAGGGATGGCACTGAAGCTTTCTTT. Amino acids: CASSWNRDGTEAFF. The rearrangement joins TRBV6-2 or TRBV6-3 to TRBJ1-1; D possibly corresponds to TRBD1 (6 bases). The CDR3 contains 14 residues. The germline V and J ends were trimmed by 4 bases and 4 bases, with 13 bases remaining between them. Germline V gene lookup returns CDR1 MNHEY and CDR2 SVGEGT.

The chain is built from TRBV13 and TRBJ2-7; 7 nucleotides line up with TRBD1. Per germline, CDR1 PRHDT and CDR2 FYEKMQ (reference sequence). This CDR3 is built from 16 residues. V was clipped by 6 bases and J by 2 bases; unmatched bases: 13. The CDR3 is CASSRSSGQWTYEQYF. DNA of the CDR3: TGTGCCAGCAGTCGGTCGTCGGGACAGTGGACCTACGAGCAGTACTTC.

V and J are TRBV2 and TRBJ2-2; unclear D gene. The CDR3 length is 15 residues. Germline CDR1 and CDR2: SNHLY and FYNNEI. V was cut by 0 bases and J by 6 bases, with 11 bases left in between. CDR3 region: CASSEARKTAGELFF. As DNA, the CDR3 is TGTGCCAGCAGTGAAGCAAGGAAGACCGCCGGGGAGCTGTTTTTT. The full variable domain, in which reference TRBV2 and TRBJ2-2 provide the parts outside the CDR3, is EPEVTQTPSHQVTQMGQEVILRCVPISNHLYFYWYRQILGQKVEFLVSFYNNEISEKSEIFDDQFSVERPDGSNFTLKIRSTKLEDSAMYFCASSEARKTAGELFFGEGSRLTVL.

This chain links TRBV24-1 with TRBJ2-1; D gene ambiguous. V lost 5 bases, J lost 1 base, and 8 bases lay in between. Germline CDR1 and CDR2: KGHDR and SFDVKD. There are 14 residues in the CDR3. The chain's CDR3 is CATSGGASYNEQFF. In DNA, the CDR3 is TGTGCCACCAGTGGCGGAGCTTCCTACAATGAGCAGTTCTTC.

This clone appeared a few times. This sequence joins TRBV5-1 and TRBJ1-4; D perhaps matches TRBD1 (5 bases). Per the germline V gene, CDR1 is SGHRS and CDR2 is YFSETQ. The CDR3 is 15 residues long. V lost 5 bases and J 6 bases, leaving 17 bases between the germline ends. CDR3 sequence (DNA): TGCGCCAGCAGATCCCGCCCCCGGGGGGATGAAAAACTGTTTTTT. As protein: CASRSRPRGDEKLFF.

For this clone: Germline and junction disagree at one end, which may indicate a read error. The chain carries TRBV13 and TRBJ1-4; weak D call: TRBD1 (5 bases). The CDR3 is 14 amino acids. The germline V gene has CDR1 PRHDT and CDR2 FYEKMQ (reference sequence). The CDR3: CASSLGAVGEKLFF. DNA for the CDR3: TGTGCCAGCAGCCTAGGGGCAGTGGGAGAAAAACTGTTTTTT.

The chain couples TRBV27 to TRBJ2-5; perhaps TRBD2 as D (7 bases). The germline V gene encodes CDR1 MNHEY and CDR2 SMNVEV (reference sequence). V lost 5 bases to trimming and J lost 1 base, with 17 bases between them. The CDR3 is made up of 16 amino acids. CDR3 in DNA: TGTGCCAGCAGTAGGGGCGGGGGCGGCATCCAAGAGACCCAGTACTTC. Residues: CASSRGGGGIQETQYF.

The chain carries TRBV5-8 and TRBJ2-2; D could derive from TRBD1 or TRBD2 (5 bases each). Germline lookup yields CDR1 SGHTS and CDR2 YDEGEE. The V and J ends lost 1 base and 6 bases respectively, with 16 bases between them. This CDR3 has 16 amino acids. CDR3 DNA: TGTGCCAGCAGCTTGAGTCTAGCTCTCAGGGCCGGGGAGCTGTTTTTT. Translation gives CASSLSLALRAGELFF. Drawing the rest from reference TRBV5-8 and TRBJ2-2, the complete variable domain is EAGVTQSPTHLIKTRGQQATLRCSPISGHTSVYWYQQALGLGLQFLLWYDEGEERNRGNFPPRFSGRQFPNYSSELNVNALELEDSALYLCASSLSLALRAGELFFGEGSRLTVL.

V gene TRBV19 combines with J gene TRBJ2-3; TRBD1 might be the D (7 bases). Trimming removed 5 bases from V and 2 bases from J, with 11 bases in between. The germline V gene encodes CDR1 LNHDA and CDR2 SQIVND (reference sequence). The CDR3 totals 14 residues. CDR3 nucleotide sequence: TGTGCCAGTAGTGGGGGGACAGACACAGATACGCAGTATTTT. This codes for CASSGGTDTDTQYF.

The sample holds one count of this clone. CDR3 DNA sequence: TGCAGTGCTAGTTCTGGTACGCAGTATTTT. Protein sequence: CSASSGTQYF. The genes are TRBV20-1 and TRBJ2-3; no clear D gene. The CDR3 runs 10 residues. Between the trimmed V and J ends, which lost 3 bases and 8 bases, there was a span of 6 bases. Germline V CDR1 and CDR2: DFQATT, SNEGSKA (reference sequence).

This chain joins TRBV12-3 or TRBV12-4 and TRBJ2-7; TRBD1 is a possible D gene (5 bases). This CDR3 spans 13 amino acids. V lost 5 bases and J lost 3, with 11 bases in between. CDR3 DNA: TGTGCCAGCAGTCCCGGACAAATCTACGAGCAGTACTTC. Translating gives CASSPGQIYEQYF.

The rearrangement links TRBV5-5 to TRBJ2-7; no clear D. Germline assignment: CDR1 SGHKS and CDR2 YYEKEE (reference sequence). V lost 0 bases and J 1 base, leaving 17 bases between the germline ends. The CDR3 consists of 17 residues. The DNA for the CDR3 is TGTGCCAGCAGCTTGGGGCAGACCGCACAAAGATCCTACGAGCAGTACTTC. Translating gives CASSLGQTAQRSYEQYF.

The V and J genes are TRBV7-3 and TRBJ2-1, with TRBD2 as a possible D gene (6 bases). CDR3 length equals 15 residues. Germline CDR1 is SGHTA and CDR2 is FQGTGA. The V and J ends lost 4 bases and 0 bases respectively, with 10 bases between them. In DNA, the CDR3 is TGTGCCAGCAGCTGGGACTCAAGCTCCTACAATGAGCAGTTCTTC. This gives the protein CASSWDSSSYNEQFF.

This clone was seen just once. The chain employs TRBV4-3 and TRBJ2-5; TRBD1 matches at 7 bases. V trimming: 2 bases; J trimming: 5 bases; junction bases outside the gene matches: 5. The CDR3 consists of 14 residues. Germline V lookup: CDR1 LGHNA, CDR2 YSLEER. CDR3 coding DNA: TGCGCCAGCAGCCAAATAGGGGGCCGGGAGACCCAGTACTTC. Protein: CASSQIGGRETQYF.